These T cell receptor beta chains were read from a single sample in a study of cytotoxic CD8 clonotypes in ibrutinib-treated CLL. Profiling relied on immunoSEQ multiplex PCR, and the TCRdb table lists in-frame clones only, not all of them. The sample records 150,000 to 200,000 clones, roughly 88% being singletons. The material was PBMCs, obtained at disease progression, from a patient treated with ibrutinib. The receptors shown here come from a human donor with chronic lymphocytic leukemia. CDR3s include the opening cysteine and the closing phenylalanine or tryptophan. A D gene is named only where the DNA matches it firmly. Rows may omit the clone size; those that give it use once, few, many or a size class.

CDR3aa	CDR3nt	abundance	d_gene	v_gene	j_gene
CASSSPGTRETYEQYF	TGTGCCAGCAGTTCCCCCGGGACTAGGGAGACCTACGAGCAGTACTTC	.	TRBD2	TRBV28	TRBJ2-7
CASSFVSANTGELFF	TGTGCCAGCAGTTTTGTCAGCGCGAACACCGGGGAGCTGTTTTTT	.	.	TRBV27	TRBJ2-2
CASSSGDDLTSGRLRADEQFF	TGCGCCAGCAGCTCGGGCGATGACCTGACTAGCGGGAGGTTGAGGGCAGATGAGCAGTTCTTC	.	TRBD2	TRBV5-1	TRBJ2-1
CASRPSGGYTF	TGTGCCAGCAGGCCCTCGGGAGGCTACACCTTC	.	.	TRBV2	TRBJ1-2
CASSLVGLEAFF	TGTGCCAGCAGCTTAGTAGGGCTTGAAGCTTTCTTT	.	.	TRBV7-2	TRBJ1-1
CASSAPSAVSYEQYF	TGTGCCAGCAGTGCACCTAGCGCAGTCTCCTACGAGCAGTACTTC	.	.	TRBV2	TRBJ2-7
CASSIRDRDSGNTIYF	TGTGCCAGTAGTATACGGGACAGGGACTCTGGAAACACCATATATTTT	.	TRBD1	TRBV19	TRBJ1-3
CASSLAPRGIEAFF	TGTGCCAGCAGTTTAGCCCCCCGCGGGATAGAAGCTTTCTTT	.	.	TRBV28	TRBJ1-1
CASSLNSQETQYF	TGTGCCAGCAGCTTGAACTCCCAAGAGACCCAGTACTTC	once	.	TRBV11-3	TRBJ2-5
CASSVVGTSTNEKLFF	TGTGCCAGCAGCGTAGTTGGCACCTCAACTAATGAAAAACTGTTTTTT	.	.	TRBV9	TRBJ1-4
CASSLVRGTSLSYNEQFF	TGTGCCAGCAGCTTAGTTAGAGGGACTAGTCTTTCCTACAATGAGCAGTTCTTC	.	TRBD2	TRBV7-9	TRBJ2-1
CASRYAGGADTQYF	TGTGCCAGCAGATATGCTGGGGGCGCAGATACGCAGTATTTT	few	.	TRBV7-2	TRBJ2-3
CATSSTGTGESSGANVLTF	TGTGCCACCAGCAGCACGGGAACGGGAGAATCCTCTGGGGCCAACGTCCTGACTTTC	.	.	TRBV15	TRBJ2-6
CASSLRGGQGVRMYF	TGTGCCAGCAGCTTGCGGGGAGGACAGGGCGTCCGGATGTACTTC	.	TRBD1	TRBV5-4	TRBJ2-5
CASSIGTGTRNYEQYF	TGTGCCAGCAGCATCGGGACAGGAACGAGGAACTACGAGCAGTACTTC	.	TRBD1	TRBV11-1	TRBJ2-7
CASRSDRGGYTF	TGTGCCAGCAGGTCCGACAGGGGTGGCTACACCTTC	once	TRBD1	TRBV6-5	TRBJ1-2
CASSQGGTPDTGELFF	TGTGCCAGCAGCCAAGGTGGAACCCCCGACACCGGGGAGCTGTTTTTT	many	.	TRBV4-2	TRBJ2-2
CARWDRGSYEQYF	TGTGCCCGTTGGGACAGGGGGTCTTACGAGCAGTACTTC	.	TRBD1	TRBV30	TRBJ2-7